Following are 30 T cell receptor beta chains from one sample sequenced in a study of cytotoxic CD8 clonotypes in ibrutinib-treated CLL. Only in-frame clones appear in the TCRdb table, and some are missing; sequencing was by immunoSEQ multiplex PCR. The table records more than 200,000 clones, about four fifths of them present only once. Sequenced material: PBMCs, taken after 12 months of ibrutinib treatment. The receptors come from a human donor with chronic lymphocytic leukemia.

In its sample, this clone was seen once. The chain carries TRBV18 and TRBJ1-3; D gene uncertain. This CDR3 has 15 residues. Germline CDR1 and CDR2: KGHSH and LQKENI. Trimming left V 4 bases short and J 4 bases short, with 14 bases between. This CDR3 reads CASSLIPTEGNTIYF. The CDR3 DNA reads TGTGCCAGCTCACTGATTCCGACGGAGGGAAACACCATATATTTT.

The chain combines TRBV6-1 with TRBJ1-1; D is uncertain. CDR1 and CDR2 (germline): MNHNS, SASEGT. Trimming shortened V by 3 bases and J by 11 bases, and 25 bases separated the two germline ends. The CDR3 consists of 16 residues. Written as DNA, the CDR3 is TGTGCCAGCAGTGATCCGTTCACCCTTTGGCTGGAGCTTGCTTTCTTT. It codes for CASSDPFTLWLELAFF.

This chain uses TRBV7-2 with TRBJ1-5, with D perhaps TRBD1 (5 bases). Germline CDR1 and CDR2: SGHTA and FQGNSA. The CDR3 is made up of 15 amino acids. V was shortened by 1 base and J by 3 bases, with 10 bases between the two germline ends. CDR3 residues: CASSLGPGPNQPQHF. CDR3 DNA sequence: TGTGCCAGCAGCTTAGGACCGGGGCCCAATCAGCCCCAGCATTTT.

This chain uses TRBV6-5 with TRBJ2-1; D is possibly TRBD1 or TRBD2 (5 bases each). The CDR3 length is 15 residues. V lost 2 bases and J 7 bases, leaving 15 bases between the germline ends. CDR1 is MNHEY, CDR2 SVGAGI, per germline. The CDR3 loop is CASSYRGEGLNEQFF. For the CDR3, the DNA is TGTGCCAGCAGTTACAGAGGTGAGGGGTTGAATGAGCAGTTCTTC.

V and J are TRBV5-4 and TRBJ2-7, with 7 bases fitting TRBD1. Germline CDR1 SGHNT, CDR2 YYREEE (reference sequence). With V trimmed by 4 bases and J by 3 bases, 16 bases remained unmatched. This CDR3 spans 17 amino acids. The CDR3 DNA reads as TGTGCCAGCAGCCTGGGGACAGAAACTCTTCCCGGCTACGAGCAGTACTTC. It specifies CASSLGTETLPGYEQYF.

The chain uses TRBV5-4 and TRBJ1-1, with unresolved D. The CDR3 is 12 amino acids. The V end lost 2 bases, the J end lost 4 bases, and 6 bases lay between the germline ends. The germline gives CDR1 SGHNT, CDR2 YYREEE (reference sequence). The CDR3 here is CASSLGRTEAFF. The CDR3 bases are TGTGCCAGCAGCTTAGGTCGCACTGAAGCTTTCTTT. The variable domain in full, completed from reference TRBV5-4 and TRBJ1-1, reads ETGVTQSPTHLIKTRGQQVTLRCSSQSGHNTVSWYQQALGQGPQFIFQYYREEENGRGNFPPRFSGLQFPNYSSELNVNALELDDSALYLCASSLGRTEAFFGQGTRLTVV.

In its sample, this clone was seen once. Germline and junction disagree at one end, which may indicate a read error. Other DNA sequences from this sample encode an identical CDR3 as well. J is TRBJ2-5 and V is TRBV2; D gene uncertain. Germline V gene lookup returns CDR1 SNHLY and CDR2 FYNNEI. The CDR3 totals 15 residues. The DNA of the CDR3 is TGTGCCAGCAGCGCGGAACCCTCTTATGGAGAGACTCAGTACTTC. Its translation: CASSAEPSYGETQYF.

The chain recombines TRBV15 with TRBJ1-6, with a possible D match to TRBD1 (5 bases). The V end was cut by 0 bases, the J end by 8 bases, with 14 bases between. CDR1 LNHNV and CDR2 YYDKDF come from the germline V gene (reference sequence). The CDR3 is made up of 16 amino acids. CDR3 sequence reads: CATSRDQAGQDSPLHF. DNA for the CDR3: TGTGCCACCAGCAGAGATCAGGCAGGGCAGGATTCACCCCTCCACTTT. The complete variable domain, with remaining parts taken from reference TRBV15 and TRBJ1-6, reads DAMVIQNPRYQVTQFGKPVTLSCSQTLNHNVMYWYQQKSSQAPKLLFHYYDKDFNNEADTPDNFQSRRPNTSFCFLDIRSPGLGDTAMYLCATSRDQAGQDSPLHFGNGTRLTVT.

The CDR3 DNA sequence: TGTGCCAGTAGAAGTGGACTAGCGGGAGGCAATGAGCAGTTCTTC. It yields the protein CASRSGLAGGNEQFF. V usage is TRBV19 and J usage is TRBJ2-1; 14 bases align to TRBD2. Germline CDR1 LNHDA, CDR2 SQIVND (reference sequence). Germline trimming cut 6 bases from V and 6 bases from J; bases unmatched to any gene: 4. The length of the CDR3 is 15 residues.

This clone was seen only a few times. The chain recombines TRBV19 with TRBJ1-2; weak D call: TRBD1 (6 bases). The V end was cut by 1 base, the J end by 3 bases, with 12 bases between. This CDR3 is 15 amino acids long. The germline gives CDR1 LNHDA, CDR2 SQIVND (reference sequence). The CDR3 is CASSIGPQGHYGYTF. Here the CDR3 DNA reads TGTGCCAGTAGTATAGGTCCACAGGGCCACTATGGCTACACCTTC.

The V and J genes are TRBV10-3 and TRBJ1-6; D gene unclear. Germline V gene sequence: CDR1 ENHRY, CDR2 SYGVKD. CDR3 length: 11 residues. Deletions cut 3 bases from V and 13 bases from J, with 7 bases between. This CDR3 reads CAISDMGPLHF. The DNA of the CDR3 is TGTGCCATCAGTGACATGGGTCCCCTCCACTTT.

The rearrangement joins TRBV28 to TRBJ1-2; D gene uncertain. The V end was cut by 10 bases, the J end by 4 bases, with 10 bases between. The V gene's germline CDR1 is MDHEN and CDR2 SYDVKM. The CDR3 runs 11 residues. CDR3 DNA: TGTGCCACACCCGGGGTCTATGGCTACACCTTC. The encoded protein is CATPGVYGYTF.

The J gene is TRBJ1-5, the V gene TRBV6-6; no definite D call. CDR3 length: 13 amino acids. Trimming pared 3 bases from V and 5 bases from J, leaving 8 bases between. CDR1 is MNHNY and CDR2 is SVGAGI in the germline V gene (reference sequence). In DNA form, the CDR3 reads TGTGCCAGCAGTTATCGGGAGGATCAGCCCCAGCATTTT. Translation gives CASSYREDQPQHF.

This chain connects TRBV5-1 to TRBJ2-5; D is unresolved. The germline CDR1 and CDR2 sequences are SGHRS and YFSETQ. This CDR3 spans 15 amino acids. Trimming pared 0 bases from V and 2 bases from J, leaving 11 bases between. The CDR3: CASSLAGSAQETQYF. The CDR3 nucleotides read TGCGCCAGCAGCTTGGCCGGGTCTGCACAAGAGACCCAGTACTTC.

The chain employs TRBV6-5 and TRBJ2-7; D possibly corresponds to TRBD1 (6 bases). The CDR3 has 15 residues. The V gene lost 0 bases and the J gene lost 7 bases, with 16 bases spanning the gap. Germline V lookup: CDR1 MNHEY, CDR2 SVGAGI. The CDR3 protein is CASSYSKGGLREQYF. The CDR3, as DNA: TGTGCCAGCAGTTACTCGAAAGGGGGTCTTCGGGAGCAGTACTTC.

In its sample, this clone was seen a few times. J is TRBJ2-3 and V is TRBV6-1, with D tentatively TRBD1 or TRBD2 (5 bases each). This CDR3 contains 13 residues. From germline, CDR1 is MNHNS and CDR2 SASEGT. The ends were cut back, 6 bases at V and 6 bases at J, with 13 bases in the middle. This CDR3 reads CASSPIGTDTQYF. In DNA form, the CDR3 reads TGTGCCAGCAGCCCGATAGGGACCGATACGCAGTATTTT.

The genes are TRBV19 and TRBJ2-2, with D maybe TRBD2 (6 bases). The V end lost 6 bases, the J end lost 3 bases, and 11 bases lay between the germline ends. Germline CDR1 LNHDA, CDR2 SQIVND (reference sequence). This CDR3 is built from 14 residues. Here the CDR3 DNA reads TGTGCCAGTAGCCTAGCGTTACACACCGGGGAGCTGTTTTTT. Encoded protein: CASSLALHTGELFF.

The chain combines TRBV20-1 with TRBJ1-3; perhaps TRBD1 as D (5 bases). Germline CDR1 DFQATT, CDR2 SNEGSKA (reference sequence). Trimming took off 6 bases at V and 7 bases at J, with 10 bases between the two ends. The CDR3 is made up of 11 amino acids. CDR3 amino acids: CSASKGNTIYF. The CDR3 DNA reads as TGCAGTGCCTCGAAGGGGAACACCATATATTTT.

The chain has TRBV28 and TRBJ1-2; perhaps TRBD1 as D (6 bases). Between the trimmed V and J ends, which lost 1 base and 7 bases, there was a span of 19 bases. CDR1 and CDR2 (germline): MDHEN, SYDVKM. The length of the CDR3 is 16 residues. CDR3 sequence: CASSLFNVGGRGGYTF. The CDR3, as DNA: TGTGCCAGCAGTTTATTCAATGTCGGGGGGCGCGGTGGCTACACCTTC.

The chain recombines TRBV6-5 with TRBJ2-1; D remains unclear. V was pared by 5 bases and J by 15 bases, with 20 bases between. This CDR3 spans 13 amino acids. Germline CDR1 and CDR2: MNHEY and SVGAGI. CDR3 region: CASSLTGRLITFF. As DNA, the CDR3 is TGTGCCAGCAGTCTCACGGGCCGCCTCATAACGTTCTTC.

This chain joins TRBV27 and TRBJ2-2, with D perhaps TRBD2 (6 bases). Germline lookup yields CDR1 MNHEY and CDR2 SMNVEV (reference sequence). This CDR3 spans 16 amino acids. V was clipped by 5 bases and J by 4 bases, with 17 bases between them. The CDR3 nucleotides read TGTGCCAGCAGTCGGGGGACCGGCGGGTTCACCGGGGAGCTGTTTTTT. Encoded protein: CASSRGTGGFTGELFF.

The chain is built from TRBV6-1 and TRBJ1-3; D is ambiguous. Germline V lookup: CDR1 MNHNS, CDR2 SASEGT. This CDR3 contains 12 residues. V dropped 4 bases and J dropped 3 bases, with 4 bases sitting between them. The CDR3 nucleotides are TGTGCCAGCAGTGTCATTGGAAACACCATATATTTT. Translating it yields CASSVIGNTIYF.

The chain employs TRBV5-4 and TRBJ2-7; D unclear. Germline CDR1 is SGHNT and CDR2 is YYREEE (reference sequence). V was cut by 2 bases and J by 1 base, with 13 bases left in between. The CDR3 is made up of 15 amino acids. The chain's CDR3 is CASSFMGTGSYEQYF. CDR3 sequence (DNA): TGTGCCAGCAGCTTCATGGGTACGGGTTCCTACGAGCAGTACTTC.

The chain's CDR3 is CASSEHWTGGNQPQHF. DNA of the CDR3: TGTGCCAGCAGTGAACACTGGACAGGGGGGAATCAGCCCCAGCATTTT. This rearrangement joins TRBV2 to TRBJ1-5; TRBD1 aligns across 10 bases. CDR1 SNHLY and CDR2 FYNNEI come from the germline V gene. J was trimmed by 4 bases and V by 2 bases; bases with no gene match: 5. This CDR3 is built from 16 residues.

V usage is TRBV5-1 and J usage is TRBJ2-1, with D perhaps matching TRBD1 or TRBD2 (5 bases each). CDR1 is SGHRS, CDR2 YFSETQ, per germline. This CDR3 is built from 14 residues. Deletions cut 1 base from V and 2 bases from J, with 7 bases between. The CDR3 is CASSLPGPYNEQFF. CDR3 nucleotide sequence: TGCGCCAGCAGCTTGCCGGGACCCTACAATGAGCAGTTCTTC.

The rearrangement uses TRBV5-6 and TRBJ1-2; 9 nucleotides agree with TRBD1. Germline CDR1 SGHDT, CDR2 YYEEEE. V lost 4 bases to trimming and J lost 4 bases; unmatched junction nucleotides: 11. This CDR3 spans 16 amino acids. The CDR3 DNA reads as TGTGCCAGCAGCCCTCTACAGGGGGCTGTGGGCTATGGCTACACCTTC. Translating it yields CASSPLQGAVGYGYTF.

The CDR3 reads CASSLQGAGETQYF. In nucleotides, the CDR3 is TGTGCCAGCAGCCTACAGGGGGCGGGGGAGACCCAGTACTTC. V and J are TRBV4-2 and TRBJ2-5; TRBD1 matches at 9 bases. Germline V CDR1 and CDR2: LGHNA, YNFKEQ. V was pared by 4 bases and J by 5 bases, with 5 bases of the junction left unmatched. This CDR3 comprises 14 residues.

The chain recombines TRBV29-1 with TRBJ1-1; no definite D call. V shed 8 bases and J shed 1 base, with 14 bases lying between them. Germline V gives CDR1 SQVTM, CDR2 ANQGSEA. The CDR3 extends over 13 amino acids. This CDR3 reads CSLTNPANTEAFF. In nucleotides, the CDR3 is TGCAGCCTCACGAACCCGGCGAACACTGAAGCTTTCTTT. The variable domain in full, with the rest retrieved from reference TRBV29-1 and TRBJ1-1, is SAVISQKPSRDICQRGTSLTIQCQVDSQVTMMFWYRQQPGQSLTLIATANQGSEATYESGFVIDKFPISRPNLTFSTLTVSNMSPEDSSIYLCSLTNPANTEAFFGQGTRLTVV.

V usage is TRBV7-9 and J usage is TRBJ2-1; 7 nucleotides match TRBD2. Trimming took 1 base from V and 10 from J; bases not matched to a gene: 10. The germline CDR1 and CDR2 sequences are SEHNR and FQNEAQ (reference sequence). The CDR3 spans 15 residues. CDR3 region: CASSLEGSGAREQFF. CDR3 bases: TGTGCCAGCAGCTTAGAGGGCAGCGGGGCGAGGGAGCAGTTCTTC.

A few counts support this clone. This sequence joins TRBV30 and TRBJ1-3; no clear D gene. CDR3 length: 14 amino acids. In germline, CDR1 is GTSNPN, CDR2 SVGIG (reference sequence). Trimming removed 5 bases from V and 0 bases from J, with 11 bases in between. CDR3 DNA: TGTGCCTGGGTCGGACTGAGCTCTGGAAACACCATATATTTT. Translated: CAWVGLSSGNTIYF.